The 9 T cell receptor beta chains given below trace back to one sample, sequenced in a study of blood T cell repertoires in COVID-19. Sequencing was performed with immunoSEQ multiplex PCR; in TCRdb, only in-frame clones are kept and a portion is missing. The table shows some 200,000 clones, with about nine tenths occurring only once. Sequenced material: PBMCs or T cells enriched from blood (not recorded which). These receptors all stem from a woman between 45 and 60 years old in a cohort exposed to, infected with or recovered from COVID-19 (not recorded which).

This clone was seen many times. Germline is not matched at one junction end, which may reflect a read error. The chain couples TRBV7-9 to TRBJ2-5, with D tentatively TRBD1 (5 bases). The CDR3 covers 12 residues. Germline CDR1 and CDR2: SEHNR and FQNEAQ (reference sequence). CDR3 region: CASSLLTEAQYF. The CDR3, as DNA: TGTGCCAGCAGCTTACTGACAGAGGCCCAGTACTTC.

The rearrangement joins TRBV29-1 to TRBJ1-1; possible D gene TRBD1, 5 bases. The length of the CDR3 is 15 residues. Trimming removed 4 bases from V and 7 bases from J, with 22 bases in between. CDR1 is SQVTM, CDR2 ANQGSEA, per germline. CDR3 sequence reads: CSVVGLGRGFVEAFF. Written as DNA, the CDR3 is TGCAGCGTTGTTGGTTTGGGGCGCGGATTTGTTGAAGCTTTCTTT.

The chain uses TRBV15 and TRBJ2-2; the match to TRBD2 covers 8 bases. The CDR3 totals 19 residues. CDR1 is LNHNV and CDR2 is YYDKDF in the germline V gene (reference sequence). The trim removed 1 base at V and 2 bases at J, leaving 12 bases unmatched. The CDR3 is CATSRGRRSGGYNTGELFF. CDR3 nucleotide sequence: TGTGCCACCAGCAGAGGGAGAAGAAGCGGGGGTTACAACACCGGGGAGCTGTTTTTT.

CDR3 DNA: TGCAGCGTTGAGGACCGTAGCGGGGGGACCACAGATACGCAGTATTTT. Residues: CSVEDRSGGTTDTQYF. The gene calls are TRBV29-1 and TRBJ2-3; the match to TRBD2 covers 10 bases. The CDR3 consists of 16 residues. Germline V gene data show CDR1 as SQVTM and CDR2 as ANQGSEA. The V and J ends lost 3 bases and 2 bases, in that order; junction bases with no gene match: 8.

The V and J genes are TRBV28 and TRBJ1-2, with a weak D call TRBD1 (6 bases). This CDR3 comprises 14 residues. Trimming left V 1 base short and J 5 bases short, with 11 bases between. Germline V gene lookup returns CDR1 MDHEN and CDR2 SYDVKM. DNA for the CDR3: TGTGCCAGCAGTTTATACCGGACAGCGTATGGCTACACCTTC. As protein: CASSLYRTAYGYTF.

CDR3 nucleotide sequence: TGTGCCACCAGTGACCCGTCTTTCGAGGGGCAGTTCTTC. Its translation is CATSDPSFEGQFF. The chain carries TRBV24-1 and TRBJ2-1; D is perhaps TRBD2 (5 bases). The V end was cut by 4 bases, the J end by 12 bases, with 15 bases between. The germline CDR1 and CDR2 sequences are KGHDR and SFDVKD. This CDR3 comprises 13 residues.

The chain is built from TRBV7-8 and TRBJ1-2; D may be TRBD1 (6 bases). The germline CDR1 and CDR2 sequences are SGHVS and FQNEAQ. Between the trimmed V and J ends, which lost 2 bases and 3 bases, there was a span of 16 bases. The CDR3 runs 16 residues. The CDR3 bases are TGTGCCAGCAGCTTATATAGCCAGGGGAATTACTATGGCTACACCTTC. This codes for CASSLYSQGNYYGYTF.

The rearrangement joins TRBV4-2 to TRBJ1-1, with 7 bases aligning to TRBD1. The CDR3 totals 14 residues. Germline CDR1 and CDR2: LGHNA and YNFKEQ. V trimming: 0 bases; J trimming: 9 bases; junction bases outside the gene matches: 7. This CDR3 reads CASSQEIQGQKAFF. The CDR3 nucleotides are TGTGCCAGCAGCCAAGAAATTCAGGGACAGAAAGCTTTCTTT.

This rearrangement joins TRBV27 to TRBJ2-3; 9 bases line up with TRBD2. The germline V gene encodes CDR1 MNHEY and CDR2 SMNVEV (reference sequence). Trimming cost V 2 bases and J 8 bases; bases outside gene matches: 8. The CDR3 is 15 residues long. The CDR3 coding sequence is TGTGCCAGCAGTTTAGGCGGGGGGGCCGGGGCTACGCAGTATTTT. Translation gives CASSLGGGAGATQYF.